This T cell receptor (beta chain) was captured in a study of T cells after somatic rescue of genetic block. Data came from immunoSEQ multiplex PCR; TCRdb stores just in-frame clones and leaves some out. In the table there are about 70,000 clones, roughly nine tenths of which are singletons. The CDR3 is 14 amino acids. The V gene lost 0 bases and the J gene lost 6 bases, with 13 bases spanning the gap. From germline, CDR1 is SGDLS and CDR2 YYNGEE. The receptor's source is a man in his forties. V is TRBV9 and J is TRBJ2-7; D is possibly TRBD1 or TRBD2 (5 bases each). Source material: peripheral blood mononuclear cells (PBMCs). CDR3 sequence: CASSVAPGLGEQYF. The CDR3 DNA reads TGTGCCAGCAGCGTAGCTCCGGGGCTGGGCGAGCAGTACTTC.